Listed here are 29 T cell receptor beta chains from one sample, sequenced in a study of cytomegalovirus exposure and HLA in healthy donors (dated by TCRdb to the late 2010s). Receptor libraries were prepared by the immunoSEQ multiplex PCR assay. For the multiplex PCR, a mixture combining 60 forward primers for TCR Vbeta segments and 13 reverse primers for TCR Jbeta segments was used. TCRdb retrieved this table from immuneACCESS and kept in-frame rearrangements only. Not all clones are present; in checked studies, unresolved V genes account for under half, and no reason is known for the remainder. The sample has about 100,000 clones on record, less than 80% of them singletons. The ten largest clonotypes hold 7.8% of the sample. The sequenced sample consisted of PBMCs. The receptors were sampled from a man younger than 40 in good health and CMV-seronegative.

This clone was observed once. The rearrangement links TRBV4-1 to TRBJ1-4; 11 nucleotides align to TRBD1. CDR1 and CDR2 from the germline V gene are MGHRA and YSYEKL. This CDR3 has 17 amino acids. Trimming at V came to 1 base and at J to 4 bases, leaving 5 bases not matched to a gene. The CDR3 sequence: CASSQAGTGGFNEKLFF. CDR3 DNA: TGCGCCAGCAGCCAAGCCGGGACAGGGGGATTTAATGAAAAACTGTTTTTT.

The J gene is TRBJ2-7, the V gene TRBV11-2, with 7 bases aligning to TRBD2. With 4 bases clipped from V and 3 bases from J, the junction kept 15 bases outside the gene matches. The CDR3 totals 17 residues. The germline V gene has CDR1 SGHAT and CDR2 FQNNGV. The CDR3 DNA sequence: TGTGCCAGCAGCTCTTCTAGCGGAGCCTCAGGATTCTACGAGCAGTACTTC. The encoded protein is CASSSSSGASGFYEQYF. The complete variable domain, with remaining parts taken from reference TRBV11-2 and TRBJ2-7, reads EAGVAQSPRYKIIEKRQSVAFWCNPISGHATLYWYQQILGQGPKLLIQFQNNGVVDDSQLPKDRFSAERLKGVDSTLKIQPAKLEDSAVYLCASSSSSGASGFYEQYFGPGTRLTVT.

As to this clone: This CDR3 is also generated by other DNA sequences in the sample. This sequence joins TRBV4-1 and TRBJ2-5; no firm D call. Trimming shortened V by 0 bases and J by 4 bases, and 3 bases separated the two germline ends. CDR1 and CDR2 from the germline V gene are MGHRA and YSYEKL. The CDR3 is 12 amino acids. The CDR3 bases are TGCGCCAGCAGCCAAGAGCGAGAGACCCAGTACTTC. The encoded protein is CASSQERETQYF.

The V and J genes are TRBV7-8 and TRBJ2-2; maybe TRBD1 (6 bases). There are 16 residues in the CDR3. The germline V gene has CDR1 SGHVS and CDR2 FQNEAQ. V dropped 5 bases and J dropped 0 bases, with 13 bases sitting between them. The CDR3 sequence: CASSPRTETNTGELFF. The CDR3 DNA follows: TGTGCCAGCAGCCCCAGGACAGAAACGAACACCGGGGAGCTGTTTTTT.

This clone was counted once. Other nucleotide sequences from this sample produce the same CDR3. The chain links TRBV29-1 to TRBJ2-3, with TRBD2 matching over 7 bases. The CDR3 totals 14 residues. After removal of 3 bases from V and 0 bases from J, the junction contained 3 bases not matched to a gene. Germline V gene sequence: CDR1 SQVTM, CDR2 ANQGSEA. In nucleotides, the CDR3 is TGCAGCGTTGACGAGGGAGGGAGCACAGATACGCAGTATTTT. Its protein is CSVDEGGSTDTQYF.

The V and J genes are TRBV6-4 and TRBJ2-3; 9 nucleotides match TRBD1. V was pared by 6 bases and J by 1 base, with 2 bases of the junction left unmatched. This CDR3 comprises 14 residues. The V gene's germline CDR1 is MRHNA and CDR2 SNTAGT. This CDR3 reads CASSRTGGTDTQYF. CDR3 bases: TGTGCCAGCAGCCGGACAGGGGGCACAGATACGCAGTATTTT.

This clone has a handful of counts. This chain connects TRBV7-6 to TRBJ1-2, with D maybe TRBD1 (6 bases). Deletions cut 4 bases from V and 3 bases from J, with 9 bases between. The CDR3 has 13 residues. The germline CDR1 and CDR2 sequences are SGHVS and FNYEAQ. The CDR3 sequence: CASSWEGDYGYTF. The DNA of the CDR3 is TGTGCCAGCAGCTGGGAGGGGGACTATGGCTACACCTTC.

A few counts support this clone. The chain carries TRBV2 and TRBJ2-2; TRBD1 matches 7 bases. The CDR3 length is 19 residues. V lost 7 bases and J lost 1; bases outside the gene matches: 18. Germline CDR1 SNHLY, CDR2 FYNNEI. The CDR3 DNA sequence: TGTGCCAGCAACGACCGGGACAGTACCAGAACCCAGAACACCGGGGAGCTGTTTTTT. As protein: CASNDRDSTRTQNTGELFF.

The rearrangement uses TRBV15 and TRBJ2-7; D possibly corresponds to TRBD2 (5 bases). Germline values: CDR1 LNHNV, CDR2 YYDKDF (reference sequence). The V end was cut by 2 bases, the J end by 7 bases, with 21 bases between. This CDR3 has 16 residues. CDR3 DNA sequence: TGTGCCACCAGCAGAACCGACGAGGGCCTTTGGCGGGAGCAGTACTTC. It codes for CATSRTDEGLWREQYF. Combining the CDR3 with reference TRBV15 and TRBJ2-7 gives the whole variable domain DAMVIQNPRYQVTQFGKPVTLSCSQTLNHNVMYWYQQKSSQAPKLLFHYYDKDFNNEADTPDNFQSRRPNTSFCFLDIRSPGLGDTAMYLCATSRTDEGLWREQYFGPGTRLTVT.

The rearrangement joins TRBV6-5 to TRBJ1-4; TRBD1 matches 10 bases. This CDR3 has 16 amino acids. Germline CDR1 MNHEY, CDR2 SVGAGI. The V segment lost 1 base and the J segment 6 bases; nucleotides outside the gene matches: 5. The CDR3 sequence is CASSYWDRGRDEKLFF. The DNA of the CDR3 is TGTGCCAGCAGTTACTGGGACAGGGGCCGGGATGAAAAACTGTTTTTT.

This clone occurred a few times. CDR3 amino acids: CASSKTGSYEQYF. CDR3 nucleotides: TGTGCCAGTAGTAAGACAGGGTCCTACGAGCAGTACTTC. The J gene is TRBJ2-7, the V gene TRBV19, with 7 positions matching TRBD1. After removal of 4 bases from V and 1 base from J, the junction contained 1 base not matched to a gene. Germline V gene sequence: CDR1 LNHDA, CDR2 SQIVND (reference sequence). The CDR3 length is 13 residues.

This chain joins TRBV27 and TRBJ2-1, with D possibly TRBD2 on 6 matching bases. CDR1 is MNHEY and CDR2 is SMNVEV in the germline V gene (reference sequence). The CDR3 has 18 residues. The V and J ends lost 3 bases and 0 bases respectively, with 18 bases between them. The CDR3 loop reads CASSFGGIAPNSYNEQFF. The CDR3 nucleotides read TGTGCCAGCAGTTTCGGAGGGATCGCCCCAAACTCCTACAATGAGCAGTTCTTC.

This clone came up many times. The V and J genes are TRBV2 and TRBJ2-7, with D possibly being TRBD1 (6 bases). This CDR3 contains 14 residues. In germline, CDR1 is SNHLY, CDR2 FYNNEI. Deletions cut 6 bases from V and 7 bases from J, with 19 bases between. CDR3 bases: TGTGCCAGCAGAGCTGACAGGTCTTCTACGGAGCAGTACTTC. Translating gives CASRADRSSTEQYF.

This clone was detected a few times. This rearrangement joins TRBV19 to TRBJ2-6, with TRBD1 identical over 10 bases. The V gene's germline CDR1 is LNHDA and CDR2 SQIVND (reference sequence). CDR3 length: 17 amino acids. The V segment lost 5 bases and the J segment 0 bases; nucleotides outside the gene matches: 4. The CDR3 DNA is TGTGCCAGTAGTTGGGACAGGGGACGCTCTGGGGCCAACGTCCTGACTTTC. Translated, it gives CASSWDRGRSGANVLTF. The full variable domain, completed using reference TRBV19 and TRBJ2-6, is DGGITQSPKYLFRKEGQNVTLSCEQNLNHDAMYWYRQDPGQGLRLIYYSQIVNDFQKGDIAEGYSVSREKKESFPLTVTSAQKNPTAFYLCASSWDRGRSGANVLTFGAGSRLTVL.

The V call is TRBV7-2, the J call TRBJ2-2, with 7 bases fitting TRBD1. Trimming took 5 bases from V and 10 from J; bases not matched to a gene: 13. The CDR3 is 15 residues long. Germline CDR1 SGHTA, CDR2 FQGNSA. CDR3 sequence: CASSRLGQVQEELFF. In DNA form, the CDR3 reads TGTGCCAGCAGCCGCCTTGGACAGGTGCAGGAGGAGCTGTTTTTT.

This clone was counted between two and nine times. The chain couples TRBV6-5 to TRBJ2-7, with 7 nucleotides matching TRBD1. There are 15 residues in the CDR3. Losses at the gene ends were 1 base for V and 4 bases for J; bases not matched to a gene: 7. Germline CDR1 and CDR2: MNHEY and SVGAGI. This CDR3 reads CASSYYRQGGYEQYF. CDR3 nucleotide sequence: TGTGCCAGCAGTTACTACCGACAGGGTGGGTACGAGCAGTACTTC.

The rearrangement joins TRBV7-8 to TRBJ1-6; 10 bases match TRBD1. CDR3 length: 18 amino acids. V dropped 5 bases and J dropped 0; count of bases not matched to a gene: 7. Germline loops: CDR1 SGHVS, CDR2 FQNEAQ. CDR3: CASSNDRGQSSYNSPLHF. The DNA for the CDR3 is TGTGCCAGCAGCAACGACAGGGGGCAAAGCTCCTATAATTCACCCCTCCACTTT.

J is TRBJ2-1 and V is TRBV19, with TRBD2 matching 9 bases. CDR1 and CDR2 from the germline V gene are LNHDA and SQIVND (reference sequence). J lost 7 bases, V lost 9 bases, and 13 bases had no gene match. The CDR3 runs to 15 residues. Written as DNA, the CDR3 is TGTGCCAGCCGTCCCCCCGGGACTAGCAAGAATGAGCAGTTCTTC. This codes for CASRPPGTSKNEQFF. The full variable domain, with the rest looked up from reference TRBV19 and TRBJ2-1, is DGGITQSPKYLFRKEGQNVTLSCEQNLNHDAMYWYRQDPGQGLRLIYYSQIVNDFQKGDIAEGYSVSREKKESFPLTVTSAQKNPTAFYLCASRPPGTSKNEQFFGPGTRLTVL.

A few counts support this clone. The chain is built from TRBV10-3 and TRBJ2-1, with D possibly matching TRBD2 (5 bases). The germline V gene has CDR1 ENHRY and CDR2 SYGVKD. The CDR3 is 15 amino acids. The V end was cut by 4 bases, the J end by 2 bases, with 12 bases between. Written as DNA, the CDR3 is TGTGCCATCAGTGGTGTGGCGACTACCTACAATGAGCAGTTCTTC. Encoded protein: CAISGVATTYNEQFF.

This chain uses TRBV19 with TRBJ2-1, with 10 bases identical to TRBD2. The junction had 4 bases not matched to a gene; V was cut back by 6 bases and J by 5 bases. Germline lookup yields CDR1 LNHDA and CDR2 SQIVND (reference sequence). The CDR3 has 14 residues. The chain's CDR3 is CASSKGTSDNEQFF. CDR3 nucleotide sequence: TGTGCCAGTAGCAAAGGGACTAGCGACAATGAGCAGTTCTTC.

This clone occurred once. The J gene is TRBJ1-4, the V gene TRBV6-1, with D tentatively TRBD1 (6 bases). Trimming shortened V by 8 bases and J by 5 bases, and 18 bases separated the two germline ends. CDR3 length equals 15 residues. The germline V gene has CDR1 MNHNS and CDR2 SASEGT. The CDR3 is CASAPRDRLNEKLFF. CDR3 in DNA: TGTGCCAGCGCGCCTCGCGACAGGCTAAATGAAAAACTGTTTTTT.

CDR3 in amino acids: CASSLRWGGQRTDTQYF. DNA for the CDR3: TGTGCCAGCAGCTTGAGGTGGGGGGGCCAGCGCACAGATACGCAGTATTTT. The chain is built from TRBV7-3 and TRBJ2-3, with D possibly TRBD2 on 7 matching bases. The CDR3 covers 17 residues. Germline V gives CDR1 SGHTA, CDR2 FQGTGA. The V end was cut by 3 bases, the J end by 1 base, with 17 bases between.

The chain couples TRBV29-1 to TRBJ2-1; 11 nucleotides agree with TRBD2. This CDR3 region has 14 residues. V was clipped by 7 bases and J by 4 bases; unmatched bases: 6. CDR1 is SQVTM, CDR2 ANQGSEA, per germline. Written as DNA, the CDR3 is TGCAGCGCTCAAACTAGCGGGGGTTACAATGAGCAGTTCTTC. The encoded protein is CSAQTSGGYNEQFF.

Only a few counts were recorded for this clone. The rearrangement links TRBV5-1 to TRBJ2-7; TRBD1 is a possible D gene (6 bases). Between the trimmed V and J ends, which lost 4 bases and 0 bases, there was a span of 11 bases. The CDR3 length is 14 residues. Germline assignment: CDR1 SGHRS and CDR2 YFSETQ. CDR3 region: CASSPGTTSYEQYF. CDR3 coding DNA: TGCGCCAGCAGCCCCGGGACAACCTCCTACGAGCAGTACTTC.

A single count supports this clone. One base away lies a much larger clone, so this may be a sequencing read error. This chain uses TRBV5-1 with TRBJ2-2; D is unresolved. Germline V gene lookup returns CDR1 SGHRS and CDR2 YFSETQ. The V end lost 0 bases, the J end lost 1 base, and 4 bases lay between the germline ends. The length of the CDR3 is 14 residues. The CDR3 sequence: CASSLVQNTGELFF. The DNA of the CDR3 is TGCGCCAGCAGCTTGGTACAGAACACCGGGGAGCTGTTTTTT.

The chain recombines TRBV27 with TRBJ1-5; tentative D call: TRBD1 (6 bases). The V end lost 0 bases, the J end lost 1 base, and 10 bases lay between the germline ends. The CDR3 covers 16 residues. From germline, CDR1 is MNHEY and CDR2 SMNVEV (reference sequence). DNA for the CDR3: TGTGCCAGCAGTTTATCGTGGACAGCGAGCAATCAGCCCCAGCATTTT. This codes for CASSLSWTASNQPQHF.

This clone turned up a few times. V gene TRBV7-9 combines with J gene TRBJ2-1; 10 bases are a match to TRBD2. The junction had 9 bases not matched to a gene; V was cut back by 6 bases and J by 7 bases. Germline V CDR1 and CDR2: SEHNR, FQNEAQ (reference sequence). CDR3 length: 15 amino acids. The CDR3 DNA is TGTGCCAGCAGATCCAGCGGGGGGGCCGGAAATGAGCAGTTCTTC. Protein product: CASRSSGGAGNEQFF.

The chain links TRBV7-9 to TRBJ2-7, with 14 bases identical to TRBD2. The V gene's germline CDR1 is SEHNR and CDR2 FQNEAQ (reference sequence). V trimming: 5 bases; J trimming: 2 bases; junction bases outside the gene matches: 5. The CDR3 sequence is 16 residues long. The CDR3 spells CASSPGLAGDPYEQYF. CDR3 nucleotides: TGTGCCAGCAGCCCGGGACTAGCGGGAGACCCCTACGAGCAGTACTTC. Variable domain in full (rest from reference TRBV7-9 and TRBJ2-7): DTGVSQNPRHKITKRGQNVTFRCDPISEHNRLYWYRQTLGQGPEFLTYFQNEAQLEKSRLLSDRFSAERPKGSFSTLEIQRTEQGDSAMYLCASSPGLAGDPYEQYFGPGTRLTVT.

The count of this clone is one. Other DNA sequences in the same sample also yield this CDR3. The CDR3 here is CASSESGGFYEQYF. The CDR3 coding sequence is TGTGCCAGCAGTGAAAGTGGGGGGTTCTACGAGCAGTACTTC. V gene TRBV2 combines with J gene TRBJ2-7; D might be TRBD2 (6 bases). Per the germline V gene, CDR1 is SNHLY and CDR2 is FYNNEI. The CDR3 is 14 amino acids. V was pared by 2 bases and J by 3 bases, with 11 bases between.